The 22 T cell receptor beta chains below all came from one sample that was sequenced in a study of T cells after yellow fever vaccination. TCRdb reprocessed the 5' RACE reads with MiXCR, giving one entry per CDR3 protein. Counted here are about 260,000 distinct CDR3 sequences, about 5% occurring once; the ten biggest clones make up under 3.5%. The material sequenced was CD4+ T cells sorted from PBMCs, taken on the day of the yellow fever booster vaccination. These receptors came from a man younger than 30 who received the YFV17D yellow fever vaccine.

The table lists this clonotype with many counts. The chain recombines TRBV2 with TRBJ1-2; D gene ambiguous. From germline, CDR1 is SNHLY and CDR2 FYNNEI. V lost 3 bases, J lost 5 bases, and 10 bases lay in between. The CDR3 extends over 13 amino acids. For the CDR3, the DNA is TGTGCCAGCAGTGACCCGCCGAAATATGGCTACACCTTC. Residues: CASSDPPKYGYTF.

This clonotype was observed a handful of times. The chain carries TRBV4-3 and TRBJ2-2; perhaps TRBD2 as D (6 bases). CDR1 and CDR2 (germline): LGHNA, YSLEER. The CDR3 spans 16 residues. The V gene lost 1 base and the J gene lost 3 bases, with 12 bases spanning the gap. The CDR3 protein is CASSQVTGGDTGELFF. The CDR3, as DNA: TGCGCCAGCAGCCAAGTAACCGGGGGAGACACCGGGGAGCTGTTTTTT.

This clonotype has ten or more counts. V usage is TRBV10-3 and J usage is TRBJ1-1; 9 nucleotides line up with TRBD1. The trim removed 4 bases at V and 6 bases at J, leaving 6 bases unmatched. The CDR3 consists of 14 residues. CDR1 is ENHRY and CDR2 is SYGVKD in the germline V gene. CDR3 amino acids: CAISVGTGSPEAFF. Written as DNA, the CDR3 is TGTGCCATCAGTGTTGGGACAGGGTCCCCTGAAGCTTTCTTT.

V gene TRBV20-1 combines with J gene TRBJ2-5; D possibly corresponds to TRBD1 (6 bases). V lost 0 bases and J lost 5, with 10 bases in between. The CDR3 has 13 residues. Germline V lookup: CDR1 DFQATT, CDR2 SNEGSKA (reference sequence). The CDR3 is CSARDRGRETQYF. The CDR3 DNA reads as TGCAGTGCTAGAGACAGGGGCCGGGAGACCCAGTACTTC.

The chain has TRBV20-1 and TRBJ1-2; maybe TRBD1 (5 bases). Germline CDR1 and CDR2: DFQATT and SNEGSKA (reference sequence). The CDR3 spans 14 residues. V shed 5 bases and J shed 6 bases, with 19 bases lying between them. CDR3 region: CSAPTVSPWNGYTF. CDR3 nucleotide sequence: TGCAGTGCTCCGACAGTTTCCCCTTGGAATGGCTACACCTTC.

This clonotype was counted at least ten times. This chain's CDR3 is CATSRDKGTGFFSQYF. CDR3 sequence (DNA): TGTGCCACCAGCAGAGATAAAGGGACAGGGTTTTTTTCCCAGTACTTC. J is TRBJ2-5 and V is TRBV15, with TRBD1 matching over 9 bases. After removal of 0 bases from V and 9 bases from J, the junction contained 11 bases not matched to a gene. CDR1 and CDR2 (germline): LNHNV, YYDKDF (reference sequence). The CDR3 runs to 16 residues.

This clonotype has just a few counts. CDR3 coding DNA: TGTGCCAGCAGTATAGGGGACGAGCAGTACTTC. As protein: CASSIGDEQYF. J is TRBJ2-7 and V is TRBV7-6; D possibly corresponds to TRBD1 (5 bases). The CDR3 has 11 residues. V was pared by 6 bases and J by 5 bases, with 8 bases between. CDR1 is SGHVS and CDR2 is FNYEAQ in the germline V gene.

This clonotype was counted at least ten times. The rearrangement uses TRBV3-1 and TRBJ2-2, with unresolved D. The CDR3 consists of 11 residues. V dropped 6 bases and J dropped 6 bases, with 5 bases sitting between them. Germline values: CDR1 LGHDT, CDR2 YNNKEL (reference sequence). CDR3 coding DNA: TGTGCCAGCAGGTCGGCCGGGGAGCTGTTTTTT. This translates into CASRSAGELFF.

This clonotype was seen repeatedly, ten times or more. The chain is built from TRBV19 and TRBJ2-1, with TRBD2 matching 8 bases. The germline gives CDR1 LNHDA, CDR2 SQIVND (reference sequence). The ends lost 2 bases at V and 5 bases at J; junction bases unmatched: 5. The CDR3 is made up of 15 amino acids. The CDR3 loop reads CASSIPGLGHNEQFF. The CDR3 DNA reads as TGTGCCAGTAGTATACCGGGACTAGGCCACAATGAGCAGTTCTTC.

This clonotype was found many times. V gene TRBV18 combines with J gene TRBJ2-7; D may correspond to TRBD1 or TRBD2 (7 bases each). The V gene lost 3 bases and the J gene lost 5 bases, with 17 bases spanning the gap. Germline-derived CDR1 and CDR2 are KGHSH and LQKENI. The CDR3 totals 15 residues. The CDR3 is CASSPPLGRGHEQYF. The CDR3 nucleotides read TGTGCCAGCTCACCTCCCCTGGGGAGGGGGCACGAGCAGTACTTC.

The V and J genes are TRBV18 and TRBJ1-5; unclear D gene. This CDR3 is 12 amino acids long. V was pared by 8 bases and J by 5 bases, with 10 bases between. Germline CDR1 and CDR2: KGHSH and LQKENI. CDR3 in DNA: TGTGCCAGCACCTCTCGCGATCAGCCCCAGCATTTT. Its translation: CASTSRDQPQHF.

The rearrangement uses TRBV28 and TRBJ2-7, with D unresolved. CDR3 length: 15 amino acids. V was trimmed by 4 bases and J by 9 bases, leaving 22 bases between them. The germline V gene encodes CDR1 MDHEN and CDR2 SYDVKM. The CDR3 sequence is CASSSYSPSDFRQYV. Written as DNA, the CDR3 is TGTGCCAGCAGTTCCTACTCCCCTTCCGATTTTAGGCAGTACGTC.

This chain's CDR3 is CASSQDAGWGVETQYF. The CDR3 DNA reads as TGCGCCAGCAGCCAAGACGCCGGTTGGGGTGTGGAGACCCAGTACTTC. The chain is built from TRBV4-3 and TRBJ2-5, with no clear D. CDR3 length equals 16 residues. The ends were cut back, 0 bases at V and 5 bases at J, with 16 bases in the middle. CDR1 is LGHNA and CDR2 is YSLEER in the germline V gene.

This clonotype was observed at least ten times. The V call is TRBV12-3 or TRBV12-4, the J call TRBJ2-5; a weak D match, TRBD2 (6 bases). This CDR3 is built from 13 residues. V was clipped by 7 bases and J by 4 bases, with 13 bases between them. The DNA of the CDR3 is TGTGCCAGCACCGTACTAGCTGGAGAGACCCAGTACTTC. Amino acid sequence: CASTVLAGETQYF.

This clonotype was picked up many times. The chain combines TRBV6-6 with TRBJ1-3, with a tentative D call TRBD1 (5 bases). Trimming left V 6 bases short and J 0 bases short, with 18 bases between. The CDR3 is 17 residues long. Germline loops: CDR1 MNHNY, CDR2 SVGAGI (reference sequence). The CDR3 region has the DNA TGTGCCAGCAGACCACGGTATAAGGACATCTCTGGAAACACCATATATTTT. This codes for CASRPRYKDISGNTIYF.

This clonotype was observed a few times. The rearrangement links TRBV10-3 to TRBJ2-5, with 7 bases aligning to TRBD1. J gave up 5 bases and V 6 bases, and 3 bases lay outside the gene matches. The CDR3 length is 12 residues. Germline V gives CDR1 ENHRY, CDR2 SYGVKD. CDR3 sequence (DNA): TGTGCCATCAGCCGGACAGGCGAGACCCAGTACTTC. Amino acid sequence: CAISRTGETQYF.

V and J are TRBV20-1 and TRBJ2-7, with D perhaps matching TRBD1 or TRBD2 (6 bases each). CDR3 size: 17 residues. V lost 6 bases to trimming and J lost 0 bases, with 24 bases between them. Looked up from germline, CDR1 is DFQATT and CDR2 is SNEGSKA (reference sequence). The DNA for the CDR3 is TGCAGTGCGGGGGGAGAGAGAGCAGGGGCCTTCTCCTACGAGCAGTACTTC. It codes for CSAGGERAGAFSYEQYF.

In its sample, this clonotype was seen a few times. The V gene is TRBV12-3 or TRBV12-4, the J gene TRBJ1-1, with D perhaps TRBD1 (6 bases). Deletions cut 6 bases from V and 11 bases from J, with 13 bases between. The CDR3 covers 11 residues. CDR3 in amino acids: CASRLQGGAFF. In DNA form, the CDR3 reads TGTGCCAGCAGGCTACAGGGAGGGGCTTTCTTT.

The chain couples TRBV5-1 to TRBJ1-1; 7 bases map to TRBD1. V lost 0 bases, J lost 3 bases, and 2 bases stayed unmatched. Germline CDR1 and CDR2: SGHRS and YFSETQ. The CDR3 has 14 residues. The CDR3 DNA reads as TGCGCCAGCAGCTTGGGGACAGGTTACACTGAAGCTTTCTTT. The encoded protein is CASSLGTGYTEAFF.

Many counts were recorded for this clonotype. The CDR3 is CASSLRNEKLFF. DNA for the CDR3: TGTGCCAGCAGCTTGCGTAACGAAAAACTGTTTTTT. V usage is TRBV5-4 and J usage is TRBJ1-4, with D hard to call. Germline V CDR1 and CDR2: SGHNT, YYREEE (reference sequence). V lost 1 base, J lost 8 bases, and 6 bases lay in between. The CDR3 runs 12 residues.

The rearrangement joins TRBV21-1 to TRBJ2-1; TRBD1, the table's D call, lacks a check against the DNA. TRBV21-1 is flagged as a pseudogene. This CDR3 is 15 amino acids long. Here the CDR3 DNA reads TGTGCCAGCAAATTAGGGACAGGGGTCTACAATGAGCAGTTCTTC. Protein product: CASKLGTGVYNEQFF.

This clonotype was observed a few times. V is TRBV27 and J is TRBJ1-5; 8 nucleotides match TRBD1. The germline gives CDR1 MNHEY, CDR2 SMNVEV (reference sequence). V lost 5 bases to trimming and J lost 5 bases; unmatched junction nucleotides: 5. The CDR3 consists of 14 residues. DNA for the CDR3: TGTGCCAGCAGTCACCAGGGGGCCGATCAGCCCCAGCATTTT. This gives the protein CASSHQGADQPQHF.